This record covers a single T cell receptor beta chain. Antigen unknown. The data originate from a study of OX40 agonist ivuxolimab in advanced cancers. Study-wide context: Administration of intravenous ivuxolimab to patients occurred every 2 weeks at 0.01 to 10 mg/kg. One patient with hepatocellular carcinoma and two with cutaneous melanoma, three in all, had partial responses.

Study-level results: On average, a greater number of expanded clones characterised CD8+ T cells relative to CD4+.

The CDR3 spans 15 residues. Per germline, CDR1 MDHEN and CDR2 SYDVKM. The J segment lost 5 bases and the V segment lost 6 bases, leaving 12 bases of the junction unmatched. The repertoire was sequenced with immunoSEQ multiplex PCR; TCRdb's copy has only in-frame clones and lacks some. Of 95,000 to 100,000 clones in the sample, 70% to 85% were seen once. The clonotype originates from an adult with an advanced solid tumor such as melanoma, head and neck, liver or kidney cancer. The specimen was CD4+ or CD8+ T cells sorted from blood, collected in a trial of the OX40 agonist ivuxolimab. The V gene is TRBV28, the J gene TRBJ1-2, with 7 positions matching TRBD1. The CDR3 sequence: CASRRPNRGLYGYTF. The CDR3 DNA is TGTGCCAGCAGGCGACCGAACAGGGGACTTTATGGCTACACCTTC.